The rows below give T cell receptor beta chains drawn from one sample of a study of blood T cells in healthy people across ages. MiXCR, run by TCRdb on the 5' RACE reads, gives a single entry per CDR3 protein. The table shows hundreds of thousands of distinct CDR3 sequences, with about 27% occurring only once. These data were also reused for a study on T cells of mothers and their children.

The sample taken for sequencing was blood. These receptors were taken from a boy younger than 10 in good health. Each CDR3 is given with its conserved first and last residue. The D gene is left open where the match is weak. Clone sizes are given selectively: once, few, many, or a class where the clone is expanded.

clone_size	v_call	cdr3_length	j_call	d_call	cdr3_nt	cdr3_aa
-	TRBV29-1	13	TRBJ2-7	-	TGCAGCGTCTCCGGGACGGTCTCCTACGAGCAGTACTTC	CSVSGTVSYEQYF
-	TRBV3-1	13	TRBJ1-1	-	TGTGCCAGCAGCGGGGTTTTGAACACTGAAGCTTTCTTT	CASSGVLNTEAFF
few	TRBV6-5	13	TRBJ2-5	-	TGTGCCAGCAGTTACTTGGATGAAGAGACCCAGTACTTC	CASSYLDEETQYF
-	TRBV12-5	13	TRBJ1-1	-	TGTGCTAGTGGTTTTGTAGAGAACACTGAAGCTTTCTTT	CASGFVENTEAFF
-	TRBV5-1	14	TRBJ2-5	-	TGCGCCACCCAACCGGGACCTACCCAAGAGACCCAGTACTTC	CATQPGPTQETQYF
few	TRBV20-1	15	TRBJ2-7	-	TGCAGTGCTAGCTCGTCCTACCCGGCTCGGCACGAGCAGTACTTC	CSASSSYPARHEQYF
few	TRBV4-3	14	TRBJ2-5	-	TGCGCCAGCAGCCAAGCTGTAGGGCGGGAGACCCAGTACTTC	CASSQAVGRETQYF
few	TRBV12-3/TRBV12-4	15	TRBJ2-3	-	TGTGCCAGCAGTATACCGGGGGAAGATTTAGATACGCAGTATTTT	CASSIPGEDLDTQYF
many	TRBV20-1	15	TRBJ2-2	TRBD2	TGCAGTGCTAGAGTAGCGGGAGCTGACACCGGGGAGCTGTTTTTT	CSARVAGADTGELFF
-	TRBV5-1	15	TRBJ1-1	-	TGCGCCAGCAGCTTGGAATGGGCGGTGAACACTGAAGCTTTCTTT	CASSLEWAVNTEAFF
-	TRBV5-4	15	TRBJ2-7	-	TGTGCCAGCAGCGCGCGGGGACAGTTAAACTACGAGCAGTACTTC	CASSARGQLNYEQYF
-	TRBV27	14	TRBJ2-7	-	TGTGCCAGCAGTTTTTCTGGAAACCATTACGAGCAGTACTTC	CASSFSGNHYEQYF
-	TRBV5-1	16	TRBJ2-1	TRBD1	TGCGCCAGCAGCCTTCTATCGGGACAGCCTAACAATGAGCAGTTCTTC	CASSLLSGQPNNEQFF
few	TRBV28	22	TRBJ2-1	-	TGTGCCAGCAGTTTTTTTGGTCTGCGGGACAGCTTCCTCGACGGCTCCTACAATGAGCAGTTCTTC	CASSFFGLRDSFLDGSYNEQFF
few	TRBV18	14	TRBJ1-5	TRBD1	TGTGCCAGCTCTCAAGGACAGGGCCTTCAGCCCCAGCATTTT	CASSQGQGLQPQHF
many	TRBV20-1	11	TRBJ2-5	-	TGCAGTGGACAGTTCCAAGAGACCCAGTACTTC	CSGQFQETQYF
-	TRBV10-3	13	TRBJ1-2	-	TGTGCCATCAGGGGGGCAGTCGGCTATGGCTACACCTTC	CAIRGAVGYGYTF
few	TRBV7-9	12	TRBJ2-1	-	TGTGCCAGCAGCTTACGTACAAATGAGCAGTTCTTC	CASSLRTNEQFF
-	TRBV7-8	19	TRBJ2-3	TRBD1	TGTGCCAGCAGCTCGCCGGGACAGCCCTCTACCACTAGCACAGATACGCAGTATTTT	CASSSPGQPSTTSTDTQYF
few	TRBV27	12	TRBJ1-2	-	TGTGCCACCTACTCAGGGATTCGGGGCTACACCTTC	CATYSGIRGYTF
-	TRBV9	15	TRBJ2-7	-	TGTGCCAGCAGCGTAGGGGTCGGGTCCCCCTACGAGCAGTACTTC	CASSVGVGSPYEQYF
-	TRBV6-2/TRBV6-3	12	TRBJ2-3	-	TGTGCCAGCGGAAACCGACTAGATACGCAGTATTTT	CASGNRLDTQYF
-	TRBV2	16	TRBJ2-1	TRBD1	TGTGCCAGCAGTGAAAGGGACAGCGGAAGATACAATGAGCAGTTCTTC	CASSERDSGRYNEQFF
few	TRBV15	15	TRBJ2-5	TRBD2	TGTGCCACCAGAGGGGGACTAGCGTCATCAGAGACCCAGTACTTC	CATRGGLASSETQYF
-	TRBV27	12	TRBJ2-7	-	TGTGCCAGCAGTCAGCGGTCGGACGAGCAGTACTTC	CASSQRSDEQYF
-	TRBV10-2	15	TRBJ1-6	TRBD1	TGCGCCAGCAGTGGTTCGGGACAGGAAAATTCACCCCTCCACTTT	CASSGSGQENSPLHF
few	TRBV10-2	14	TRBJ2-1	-	TGCGCCAGCACCAAGAGTCCAGGCTACAATGAGCAGTTCTTC	CASTKSPGYNEQFF
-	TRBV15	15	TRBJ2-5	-	TGTGCCACCAGCAGAGATCGGCTAAGCCGAGAGACCCAGTACTTC	CATSRDRLSRETQYF
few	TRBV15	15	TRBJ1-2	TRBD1	TGTGCCACCAGTTTTGACAGGGGCTTTAACTATGGCTACACCTTC	CATSFDRGFNYGYTF
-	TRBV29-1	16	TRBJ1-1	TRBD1	TGCAGCGTCGCCCCAATGAACGGTGACAGGGAGGGCGAGGCTTTCTTT	CSVAPMNGDREGEAFF
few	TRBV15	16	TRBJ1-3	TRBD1	TGTGCCACCAGCAACGGACAGGGGGCCCTTGGAAACACCATATATTTT	CATSNGQGALGNTIYF
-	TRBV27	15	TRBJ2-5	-	TGTGCCAGCAGTCCCCTAGAACTGTTTCAAGAGACCCAGTACTTC	CASSPLELFQETQYF
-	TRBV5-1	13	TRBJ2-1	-	TGCGCCAGCAGTTTGACTAGTACACTTGAGCAGTTCTTC	CASSLTSTLEQFF
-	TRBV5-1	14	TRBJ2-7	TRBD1	TGCGCCAGCAGCTGGGGACAGGGGGCAAACGAGCAGTACTTC	CASSWGQGANEQYF
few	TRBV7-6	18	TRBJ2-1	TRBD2	TGTGCCAGCAGCGTAGCCGCCTCCGGGACTAGCGGGACCAATGAGCAGTTCTTC	CASSVAASGTSGTNEQFF
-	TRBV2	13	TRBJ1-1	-	TGTGCCGGACCGACGGACCTGAACACTGAAGCTTTCTTT	CAGPTDLNTEAFF
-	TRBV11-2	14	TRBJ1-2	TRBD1	TGTGCCAGCAGCTCGGGACAGGGAATCTATGGCTACACCTTC	CASSSGQGIYGYTF
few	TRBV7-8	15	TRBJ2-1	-	TGTGCCAGCAGCTGGGGGGAGGCCTCCTACAATGAGCAGTTCTTC	CASSWGEASYNEQFF
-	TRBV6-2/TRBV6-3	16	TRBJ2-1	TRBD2	TGTGCCAGCAGATCGACTAGCGGGGGGATTTACAATGAGCAGTTCTTC	CASRSTSGGIYNEQFF
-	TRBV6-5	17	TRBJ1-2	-	TGTGCCAGCAGTTACTCGGGCAGAACAAACGCTAACTATCGCTACACCTTC	CASSYSGRTNANYRYTF
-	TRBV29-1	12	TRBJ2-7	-	TGCAGCGTTGTGGGTTCGTCCTACGAGCAGTACTTC	CSVVGSSYEQYF
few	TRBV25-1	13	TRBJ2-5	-	TGTGCCAGCACCCCGGGAATCCAAGAGACCCAGTACTTC	CASTPGIQETQYF
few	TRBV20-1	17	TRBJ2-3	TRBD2	TGCAGTGCTGGAGCACAAGGACTAGCGCGAGGGGCAGATACGCAGTATTTT	CSAGAQGLARGADTQYF
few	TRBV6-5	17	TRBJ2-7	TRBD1	TGTGCCAGCAGCCCTGGGAGGTACGGGACAGGCTCCTACGAGCAGTACTTC	CASSPGRYGTGSYEQYF
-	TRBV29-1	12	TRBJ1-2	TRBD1	TGCAGCGTTTTCTCACAGGGGGATGGCTACACCTTC	CSVFSQGDGYTF
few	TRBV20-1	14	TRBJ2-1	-	TGCAGTGCGCATCCCGGGACTTCCGACGATGAGCAGTTCTTC	CSAHPGTSDDEQFF
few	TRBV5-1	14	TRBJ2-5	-	TGCGCCAGCAGCTTGGATGGTAGGGGGGAGACCCAGTACTTC	CASSLDGRGETQYF
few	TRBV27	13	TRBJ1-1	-	TGTGCCAGCACGTTTGGGGCCGGATTTGAAGCTTTCTTT	CASTFGAGFEAFF
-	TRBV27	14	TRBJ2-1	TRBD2	TGTGCCAGCGGCCCGGGGGGCTCCTACAATGAGCAGTTCTTC	CASGPGGSYNEQFF
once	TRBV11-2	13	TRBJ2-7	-	TGTGCCAGCAGGATCGCTAGTTCTCGCGAGCAGTACTTC	CASRIASSREQYF
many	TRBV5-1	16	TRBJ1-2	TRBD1	TGCGCCAGCAGCTTAACACCGGGACAGGGGGCAGGCGGCTACACCTTC	CASSLTPGQGAGGYTF
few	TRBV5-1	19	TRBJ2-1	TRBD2	TGCGCCAGCAGCTTGGCCGGGAAGAAGGCGGGGGGCCGGGGCGATGAGCAGTTCTTC	CASSLAGKKAGGRGDEQFF